Listed below are T cell receptor beta chains from one sample, sequenced in a study of response to subunit inactivated influenza vaccine. In TCRdb, the RT-PCR reads were re-called with MiXCR into one record per CDR3 protein. The table shows about 300,000 distinct CDR3 sequences, with 22% occurring only once. This specimen consisted of PBMCs from blood, obtained about 20 months after vaccination. Receptors were obtained from a man between 50 and 69 years old who received an inactivated influenza vaccine. Each CDR3 is given with its conserved first and last residue. The order of the fields is J gene, clone size, V gene, D gene, CDR3 DNA, CDR3 protein. The D gene is left open where the match is weak. Size is omitted from some rows. Given values are once, few, many or a class for expanded clones.

j_call: TRBJ2-7
clone_size: NA
v_call: TRBV4-3
d_call: NA
cdr3_nt: TGCGCCAGCAGCCAAGATTCTTTAGGACGCTACGAGCAGTACTTC
cdr3_aa: CASSQDSLGRYEQYF

j_call: TRBJ1-1
clone_size: few
v_call: TRBV5-1
d_call: NA
cdr3_nt: TGCGCCAGCAGCGGCGGACAAGTGAACACTGAAGCTTTCTTT
cdr3_aa: CASSGGQVNTEAFF

j_call: TRBJ1-4
clone_size: many
v_call: TRBV29-1
d_call: NA
cdr3_nt: TGCAGCGTCTTCACAGGAGAAAAACTGTTTTTT
cdr3_aa: CSVFTGEKLFF

j_call: TRBJ1-2
clone_size: many
v_call: TRBV29-1
d_call: TRBD1
cdr3_nt: TGCAGCGTGGGCGGACAGGGAAAGACTGGCTACACCTTC
cdr3_aa: CSVGGQGKTGYTF

j_call: TRBJ2-1
clone_size: NA
v_call: TRBV7-3
d_call: NA
cdr3_nt: TGTGCCAGCAGCTCGACAGGTCCGAGCTCCTACAATGAGCAGTTCTTC
cdr3_aa: CASSSTGPSSYNEQFF

j_call: TRBJ2-7
clone_size: NA
v_call: TRBV7-8
d_call: TRBD2
cdr3_nt: TGTGCCAGCAGCCAGCGGGGACCTGTAGACGAGCAGTACTTC
cdr3_aa: CASSQRGPVDEQYF

j_call: TRBJ1-2
clone_size: few
v_call: TRBV20-1
d_call: NA
cdr3_nt: TGCAGTGCTAGGTCCGGCCGAGCTAACTATGGCTACACCTTC
cdr3_aa: CSARSGRANYGYTF

j_call: TRBJ2-1
clone_size: few
v_call: TRBV20-1
d_call: NA
cdr3_nt: TGCAGTGGTGGAGATTGGGGAACTAATGAGCAGTTCTTC
cdr3_aa: CSGGDWGTNEQFF

j_call: TRBJ1-4
clone_size: NA
v_call: TRBV19
d_call: NA
cdr3_nt: TGTGCCAGTGGGACTGTTGCCCGGGAGGAAAAACTGTTTTTT
cdr3_aa: CASGTVAREEKLFF

j_call: TRBJ2-6
clone_size: NA
v_call: TRBV5-4
d_call: NA
cdr3_nt: TGTGCCAGCAGCTTGGGTCCACCCTCTCCTTCTGGGGCCAACGTCCTGACTTTC
cdr3_aa: CASSLGPPSPSGANVLTF

j_call: TRBJ1-2
clone_size: few
v_call: TRBV4-1
d_call: TRBD1
cdr3_nt: TGCGCCAGCAGCCCAAGGGGGCTGGTCTATGGCTACACCTTC
cdr3_aa: CASSPRGLVYGYTF

j_call: TRBJ1-2
clone_size: NA
v_call: TRBV12-3/TRBV12-4
d_call: NA
cdr3_nt: TGTGCCAGCAGTTTTCATCCGGGGAATGGCTACACCTTC
cdr3_aa: CASSFHPGNGYTF

j_call: TRBJ2-7
clone_size: few
v_call: TRBV18
d_call: NA
cdr3_nt: TGTGCCAGCTCTCGGGAGACTACGTACGAGCAGTACTTC
cdr3_aa: CASSRETTYEQYF

j_call: TRBJ2-7
clone_size: NA
v_call: TRBV3-1
d_call: NA
cdr3_nt: TGTGCCAGCAGCCATACTACTAAAACCGGACCCTACGAGCAGTACTTC
cdr3_aa: CASSHTTKTGPYEQYF

j_call: TRBJ1-1
clone_size: many
v_call: TRBV10-3
d_call: TRBD1
cdr3_nt: TGTGCCATCAGGGGGGGGACAGAGAACACTGAAGCTTTCTTT
cdr3_aa: CAIRGGTENTEAFF

j_call: TRBJ1-6
clone_size: NA
v_call: TRBV6-5
d_call: NA
cdr3_nt: TGTGCCAGCAGTTATCAGACGGCAAATTCACCCCTCCACTTT
cdr3_aa: CASSYQTANSPLHF

j_call: TRBJ2-5
clone_size: once
v_call: TRBV12-3/TRBV12-4
d_call: TRBD1
cdr3_nt: TGTGCCAGCAGTTTAGGCCTGAACAGGGGGCGGCAAGAGACCCAGTACTTC
cdr3_aa: CASSLGLNRGRQETQYF

j_call: TRBJ2-1
clone_size: NA
v_call: TRBV29-1
d_call: TRBD2
cdr3_nt: TGCAGCGTTGAATTATTGACTAGCGGGCAAGGGGTCTCCTACAATGAGCAGTTCTTC
cdr3_aa: CSVELLTSGQGVSYNEQFF

j_call: TRBJ2-1
clone_size: NA
v_call: TRBV7-2
d_call: TRBD1
cdr3_nt: TGTGCCAGCCAGGGACAGACTTCCTACAATGAGCAGTTCTTC
cdr3_aa: CASQGQTSYNEQFF

j_call: TRBJ2-3
clone_size: NA
v_call: TRBV9
d_call: TRBD2
cdr3_nt: TGTGCCAGCAGCGTAAGAAGCGGGGGGGCAGATACGCAGTATTTT
cdr3_aa: CASSVRSGGADTQYF

j_call: TRBJ1-2
clone_size: many
v_call: TRBV4-1
d_call: NA
cdr3_nt: TGCGCCAGCAGCCAAGTCCTTTCAGGGATAGGAGGGAGGGATGGCTACACCTTC
cdr3_aa: CASSQVLSGIGGRDGYTF

j_call: TRBJ1-2
clone_size: NA
v_call: TRBV19
d_call: TRBD1
cdr3_nt: TGTGCCAGTAGTCCAACCCCGGACAGGGCCTATGGCTACACCTTC
cdr3_aa: CASSPTPDRAYGYTF

j_call: TRBJ2-7
clone_size: NA
v_call: TRBV27
d_call: TRBD2
cdr3_nt: TGTGCCAGCAGTTTATCTGAGACTAGCGGGGTATACGAGCAGTACTTC
cdr3_aa: CASSLSETSGVYEQYF

j_call: TRBJ2-1
clone_size: NA
v_call: TRBV18
d_call: NA
cdr3_nt: TGTGCCAGCTCACCAGGGGGGCTTAGCTCCTACAATGAGCAGTTCTTC
cdr3_aa: CASSPGGLSSYNEQFF

j_call: TRBJ2-5
clone_size: few
v_call: TRBV5-6
d_call: NA
cdr3_nt: TGTGCCAGCAGCGTACCGGGACCTGGACCCGGTGGCCAGTACTTC
cdr3_aa: CASSVPGPGPGGQYF

j_call: TRBJ1-3
clone_size: few
v_call: TRBV7-9
d_call: TRBD1
cdr3_nt: TGTGCCAGCAGCTTGGGCGGGACAGGCGGCGGCACCATATATTTT
cdr3_aa: CASSLGGTGGGTIYF

j_call: TRBJ2-3
clone_size: NA
v_call: TRBV2
d_call: NA
cdr3_nt: TGTGCCAGCAGTGTACAGGGATTCACAGATACGCAGTATTTT
cdr3_aa: CASSVQGFTDTQYF

j_call: TRBJ2-3
clone_size: few
v_call: TRBV7-2
d_call: NA
cdr3_nt: TGTGCCAGCAGCTTACAGTGGGGTAGCACAGATACGCAGTATTTT
cdr3_aa: CASSLQWGSTDTQYF

j_call: TRBJ2-1
clone_size: many
v_call: TRBV29-1
d_call: NA
cdr3_nt: TGCAGCGTTGTAAGGGGTCAGCCCAATGAGCAGTTCTTC
cdr3_aa: CSVVRGQPNEQFF

j_call: TRBJ2-1
clone_size: few
v_call: TRBV29-1
d_call: NA
cdr3_nt: TGCAGCGTCGGTACAGCGACCTACAATGAGCAGTTCTTC
cdr3_aa: CSVGTATYNEQFF

j_call: TRBJ1-5
clone_size: few
v_call: TRBV18
d_call: TRBD1
cdr3_nt: TGTGCCAGCTCACCTACTCCGACAGGGGCTGTCAATCAGCCCCAGCATTTT
cdr3_aa: CASSPTPTGAVNQPQHF

j_call: TRBJ2-7
clone_size: NA
v_call: TRBV27
d_call: TRBD2
cdr3_nt: TGTGCCAGCAGTCCTGGGACTAGCTTCGAGCAGTACTTC
cdr3_aa: CASSPGTSFEQYF

j_call: TRBJ1-5
clone_size: few
v_call: TRBV20-1
d_call: NA
cdr3_nt: TGCAGTGCTAGTACCCAGCAGGGGCGCAATCAGCCCCAGCATTTT
cdr3_aa: CSASTQQGRNQPQHF

j_call: TRBJ1-1
clone_size: NA
v_call: TRBV24-1
d_call: NA
cdr3_nt: TGTGCCACCAGGGGCGTGGGGAACACTGAAGCTTTCTTT
cdr3_aa: CATRGVGNTEAFF

j_call: TRBJ2-1
clone_size: few
v_call: TRBV20-1
d_call: NA
cdr3_nt: TGCAGTGCTCGTCAGGTAGGGGGTATCTGGAATGAGCAGTTCTTC
cdr3_aa: CSARQVGGIWNEQFF

j_call: TRBJ2-2
clone_size: NA
v_call: TRBV3-1
d_call: NA
cdr3_nt: TGTGCCAGCAGCACCCACACCGGGGAGCTGTTTTTT
cdr3_aa: CASSTHTGELFF

j_call: TRBJ1-4
clone_size: NA
v_call: TRBV28
d_call: TRBD1
cdr3_nt: TGTGCCAGCAGTTTAGGGACAGTGCCAGAAAAACTGTTTTTT
cdr3_aa: CASSLGTVPEKLFF

j_call: TRBJ1-3
clone_size: few
v_call: TRBV5-1
d_call: NA
cdr3_nt: TGCGCCAGCAGCTTGACGACACGGAGCTCTGGAAACACCATATATTTT
cdr3_aa: CASSLTTRSSGNTIYF

j_call: TRBJ2-5
clone_size: few
v_call: TRBV25-1
d_call: NA
cdr3_nt: TGTGCCAGCAGTGAATATGGCAAGCGGGCAGGGACCCAGTACTTC
cdr3_aa: CASSEYGKRAGTQYF

j_call: TRBJ1-2
clone_size: few
v_call: TRBV2
d_call: TRBD1
cdr3_nt: TGTGCCAGCGAAGGACAGGGTGAATCCTATGGCTACACCTTC
cdr3_aa: CASEGQGESYGYTF

j_call: TRBJ2-7
clone_size: few
v_call: TRBV7-9
d_call: NA
cdr3_nt: TGTGCCAGCAGCTCTGGGCGACAGTCCTACGAGCAGTACTTC
cdr3_aa: CASSSGRQSYEQYF

j_call: TRBJ1-1
clone_size: NA
v_call: TRBV10-3
d_call: TRBD1
cdr3_nt: TGTGCCATCACCGCGGCAGGGGGGAACACTGAAGCTTTCTTT
cdr3_aa: CAITAAGGNTEAFF

j_call: TRBJ2-5
clone_size: few
v_call: TRBV5-1
d_call: NA
cdr3_nt: TGCGCCAGCAGATTGACAGCACAAGAGACCCAGTACTTC
cdr3_aa: CASRLTAQETQYF

j_call: TRBJ2-1
clone_size: NA
v_call: TRBV9
d_call: NA
cdr3_nt: TGTGCCAGCAGCGTAGTTGGGGCCGGATACAATGAGCAGTTCTTC
cdr3_aa: CASSVVGAGYNEQFF